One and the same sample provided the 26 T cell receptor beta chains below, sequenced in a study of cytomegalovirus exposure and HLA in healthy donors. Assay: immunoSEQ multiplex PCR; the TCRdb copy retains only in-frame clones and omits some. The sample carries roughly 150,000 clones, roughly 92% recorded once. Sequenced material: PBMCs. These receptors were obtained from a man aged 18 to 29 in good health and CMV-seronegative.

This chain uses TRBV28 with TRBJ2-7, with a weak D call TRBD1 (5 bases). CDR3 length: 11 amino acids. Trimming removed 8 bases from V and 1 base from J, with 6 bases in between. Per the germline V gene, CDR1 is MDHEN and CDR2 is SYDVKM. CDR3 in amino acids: CASSGSYEQYV. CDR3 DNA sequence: TGTGCCAGCTCAGGGTCCTACGAGCAGTACGTC.

CDR3 sequence (DNA): TGTGCCAGCAGCGTAGGTCTCGCAGGGTCAAACACTGAAGCTTTCTTT. Protein sequence: CASSVGLAGSNTEAFF. V and J are TRBV9 and TRBJ1-1; weak D call: TRBD1 (5 bases). The CDR3 consists of 16 residues. Trimming took off 0 bases at V and 2 bases at J, with 14 bases between the two ends. Germline V gene data show CDR1 as SGDLS and CDR2 as YYNGEE.

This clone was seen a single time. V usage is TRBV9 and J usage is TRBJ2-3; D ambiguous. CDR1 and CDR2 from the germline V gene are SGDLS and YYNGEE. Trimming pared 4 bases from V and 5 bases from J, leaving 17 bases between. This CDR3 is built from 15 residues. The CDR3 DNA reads TGTGCCAGCAGCCTCCGTGAGACATCCGTAGATACGCAGTATTTT. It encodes CASSLRETSVDTQYF.

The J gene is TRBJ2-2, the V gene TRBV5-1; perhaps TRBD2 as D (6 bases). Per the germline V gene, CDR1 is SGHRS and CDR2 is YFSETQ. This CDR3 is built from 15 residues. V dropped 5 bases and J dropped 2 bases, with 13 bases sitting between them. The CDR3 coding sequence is TGCGCCAGCAGTCCGGGACTCACAAACACCGGGGAGCTGTTTTTT. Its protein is CASSPGLTNTGELFF.

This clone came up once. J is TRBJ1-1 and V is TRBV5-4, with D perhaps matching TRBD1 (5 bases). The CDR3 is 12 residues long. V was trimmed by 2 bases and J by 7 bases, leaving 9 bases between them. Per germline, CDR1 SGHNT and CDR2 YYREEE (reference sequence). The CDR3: CASSLNRFEAFF. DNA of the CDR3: TGTGCCAGCAGCTTAAACAGGTTTGAAGCTTTCTTT.

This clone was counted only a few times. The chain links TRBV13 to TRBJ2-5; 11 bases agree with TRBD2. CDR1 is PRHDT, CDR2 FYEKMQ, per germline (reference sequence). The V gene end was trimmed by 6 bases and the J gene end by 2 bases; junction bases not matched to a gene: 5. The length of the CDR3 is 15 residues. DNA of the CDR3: TGTGCCAGCAGGGGGACTAGCGGAGGGCAAGAGACCCAGTACTTC. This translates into CASRGTSGGQETQYF. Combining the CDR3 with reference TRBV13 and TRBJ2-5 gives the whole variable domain AAGVIQSPRHLIKEKRETATLKCYPIPRHDTVYWYQQGPGQDPQFLISFYEKMQSDKGSIPDRFSAQQFSDYHSELNMSSLELGDSALYFCASRGTSGGQETQYFGPGTRLLVL.

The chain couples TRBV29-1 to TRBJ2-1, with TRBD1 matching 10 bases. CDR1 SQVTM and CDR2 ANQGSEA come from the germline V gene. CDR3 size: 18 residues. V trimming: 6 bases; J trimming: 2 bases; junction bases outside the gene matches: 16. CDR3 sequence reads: CSVLRRTPGQGTYNEQFF. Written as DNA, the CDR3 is TGCAGCGTACTAAGACGAACTCCGGGACAGGGGACCTACAATGAGCAGTTCTTC.

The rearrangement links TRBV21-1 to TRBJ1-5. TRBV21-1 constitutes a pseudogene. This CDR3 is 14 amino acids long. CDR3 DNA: TGTGCCAGCAGCCGCAGGCGGGGGGATCAGCCCCAGCATTTT. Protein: CASSRRRGDQPQHF.

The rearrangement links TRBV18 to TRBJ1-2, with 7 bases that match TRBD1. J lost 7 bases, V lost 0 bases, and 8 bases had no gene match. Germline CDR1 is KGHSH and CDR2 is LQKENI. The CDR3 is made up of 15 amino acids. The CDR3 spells CASSPPQGMVAGYTF. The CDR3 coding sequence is TGTGCCAGCTCACCACCACAGGGGATGGTTGCTGGCTACACCTTC. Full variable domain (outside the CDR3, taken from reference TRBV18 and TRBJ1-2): NAGVMQNPRHLVRRRGQEARLRCSPMKGHSHVYWYRQLPEEGLKFMVYLQKENIIDESGMPKERFSAEFPKEGPSILRIQQVVRGDSAAYFCASSPPQGMVAGYTFGSGTRLTVV.

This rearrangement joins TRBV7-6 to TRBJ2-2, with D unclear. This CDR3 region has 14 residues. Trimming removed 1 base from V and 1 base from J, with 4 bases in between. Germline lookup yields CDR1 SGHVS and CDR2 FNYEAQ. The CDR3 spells CASSLGGNTGELFF. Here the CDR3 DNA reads TGTGCCAGCAGCTTAGGCGGGAACACCGGGGAGCTGTTTTTT.

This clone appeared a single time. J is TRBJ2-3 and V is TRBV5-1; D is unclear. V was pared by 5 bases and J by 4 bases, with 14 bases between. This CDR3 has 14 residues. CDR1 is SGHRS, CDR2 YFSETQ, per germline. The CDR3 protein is CASSPIQPADTQYF. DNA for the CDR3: TGCGCCAGCAGTCCCATTCAACCGGCAGATACGCAGTATTTT. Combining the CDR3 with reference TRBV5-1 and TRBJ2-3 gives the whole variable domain KAGVTQTPRYLIKTRGQQVTLSCSPISGHRSVSWYQQTPGQGLQFLFEYFSETQRNKGNFPGRFSGRQFSNSRSEMNVSTLELGDSALYLCASSPIQPADTQYFGPGTRLTVL.

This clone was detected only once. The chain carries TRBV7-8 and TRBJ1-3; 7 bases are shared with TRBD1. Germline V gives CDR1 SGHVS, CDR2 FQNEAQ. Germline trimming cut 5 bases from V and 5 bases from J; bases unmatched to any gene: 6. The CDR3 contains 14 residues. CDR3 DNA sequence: TGTGCCAGCAGCGCCGGGACAGTCCGAAACACCATATATTTT. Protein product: CASSAGTVRNTIYF. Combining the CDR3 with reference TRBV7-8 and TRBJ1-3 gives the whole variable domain GAGVSQSPRYKVAKRGQDVALRCDPISGHVSLFWYQQALGQGPEFLTYFQNEAQLDKSGLPSDRFFAERPEGSVSTLKIQRTQQEDSAVYLCASSAGTVRNTIYFGEGSWLTVV.

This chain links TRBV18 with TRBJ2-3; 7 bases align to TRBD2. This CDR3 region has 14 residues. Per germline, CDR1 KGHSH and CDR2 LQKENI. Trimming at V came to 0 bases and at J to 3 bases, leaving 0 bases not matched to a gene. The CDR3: CASSPPGGTDTQYF. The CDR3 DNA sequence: TGTGCCAGCTCACCACCCGGGGGGACAGATACGCAGTATTTT.

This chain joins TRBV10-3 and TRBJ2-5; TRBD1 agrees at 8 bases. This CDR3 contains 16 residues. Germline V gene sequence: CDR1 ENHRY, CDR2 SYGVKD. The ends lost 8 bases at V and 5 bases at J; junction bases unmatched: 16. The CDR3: CAIAELGQGNWETQYF. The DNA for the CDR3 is TGTGCCATCGCTGAACTTGGACAGGGCAATTGGGAGACCCAGTACTTC.

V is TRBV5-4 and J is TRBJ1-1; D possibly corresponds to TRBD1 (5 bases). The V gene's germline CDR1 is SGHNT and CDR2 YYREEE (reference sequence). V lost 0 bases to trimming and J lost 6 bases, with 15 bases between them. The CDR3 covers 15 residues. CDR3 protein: CASSLAAGPGAEAFF. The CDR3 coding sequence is TGTGCCAGCAGCTTGGCGGCAGGGCCAGGCGCTGAAGCTTTCTTT.

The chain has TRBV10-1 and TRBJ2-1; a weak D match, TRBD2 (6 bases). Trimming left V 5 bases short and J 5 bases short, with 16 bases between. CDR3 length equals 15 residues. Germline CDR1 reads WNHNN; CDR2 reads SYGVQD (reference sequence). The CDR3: CASSPLGGAHNEQFF. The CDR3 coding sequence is TGCGCCAGCAGTCCGCTAGGAGGGGCACACAATGAGCAGTTCTTC.

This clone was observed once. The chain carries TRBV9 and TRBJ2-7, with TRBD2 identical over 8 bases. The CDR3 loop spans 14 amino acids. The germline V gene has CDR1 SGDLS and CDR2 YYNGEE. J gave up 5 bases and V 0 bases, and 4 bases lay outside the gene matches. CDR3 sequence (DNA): TGTGCCAGCAGCGTAGCGGGGGGGCGCCACGAGCAGTACTTC. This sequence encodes CASSVAGGRHEQYF.

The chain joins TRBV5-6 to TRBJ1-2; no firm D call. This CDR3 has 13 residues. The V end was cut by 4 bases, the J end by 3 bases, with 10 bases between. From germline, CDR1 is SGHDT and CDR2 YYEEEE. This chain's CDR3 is CASSEGSHYGYTF. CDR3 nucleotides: TGTGCCAGCAGCGAGGGTTCACACTATGGCTACACCTTC.

The CDR3 loop is CASSRGSSDYNEQFF. CDR3 DNA sequence: TGTGCCAGCAGCCGAGGATCTTCCGACTACAATGAGCAGTTCTTC. V usage is TRBV7-9 and J usage is TRBJ2-1; D unclear. V lost 5 bases, J lost 3 bases, and 14 bases lay in between. The CDR3 extends over 15 amino acids. Germline CDR1 SEHNR, CDR2 FQNEAQ (reference sequence).

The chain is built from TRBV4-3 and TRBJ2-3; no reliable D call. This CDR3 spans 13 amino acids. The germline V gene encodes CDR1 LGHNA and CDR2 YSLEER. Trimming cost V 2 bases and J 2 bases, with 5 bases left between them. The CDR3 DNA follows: TGCGCCAGCAGCCAAACTTTCACAGATACGCAGTATTTT. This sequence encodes CASSQTFTDTQYF.

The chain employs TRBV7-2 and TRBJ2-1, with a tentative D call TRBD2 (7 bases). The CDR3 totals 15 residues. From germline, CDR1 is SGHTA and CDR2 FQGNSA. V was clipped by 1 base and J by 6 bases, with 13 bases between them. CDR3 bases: TGTGCCAGCAGCTTAGAGTTCGGGGGGCGCAATGAGCAGTTCTTC. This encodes CASSLEFGGRNEQFF.

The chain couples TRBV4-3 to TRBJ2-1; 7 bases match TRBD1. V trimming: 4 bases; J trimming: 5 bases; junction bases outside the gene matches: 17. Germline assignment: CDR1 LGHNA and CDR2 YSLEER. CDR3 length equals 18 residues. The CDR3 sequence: CASSRIILLGQVDNEQFF. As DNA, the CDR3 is TGCGCCAGCAGCCGTATAATACTCCTCGGACAGGTAGACAATGAGCAGTTCTTC.

The CDR3 DNA follows: TGTGCCAGCAGCGTCCTGGGAGGGTACAATGAGCAGTTCTTC. It translates to CASSVLGGYNEQFF. The chain has TRBV9 and TRBJ2-1, with 7 positions matching TRBD2. The germline gives CDR1 SGDLS, CDR2 YYNGEE. This CDR3 has 14 amino acids. The V segment lost 2 bases and the J segment 4 bases; nucleotides outside the gene matches: 3.

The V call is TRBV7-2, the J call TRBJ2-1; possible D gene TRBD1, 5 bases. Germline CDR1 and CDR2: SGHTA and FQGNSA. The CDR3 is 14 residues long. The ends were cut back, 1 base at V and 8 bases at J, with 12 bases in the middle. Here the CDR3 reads CASSLVWARDEQFF. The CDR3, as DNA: TGTGCCAGCAGCTTAGTCTGGGCCAGGGATGAGCAGTTCTTC. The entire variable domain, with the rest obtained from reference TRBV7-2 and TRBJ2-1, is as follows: GAGVSQSPSNKVTEKGKDVELRCDPISGHTALYWYRQSLGQGLEFLIYFQGNSAPDKSGLPSDRFSAERTGGSVSTLTIQRTQQEDSAVYLCASSLVWARDEQFFGPGTRLTVL.

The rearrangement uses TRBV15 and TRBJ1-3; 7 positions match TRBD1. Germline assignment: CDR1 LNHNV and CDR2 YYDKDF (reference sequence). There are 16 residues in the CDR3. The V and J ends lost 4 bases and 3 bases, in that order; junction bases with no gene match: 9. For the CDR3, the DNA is TGTGCCACCAGCACCCGACAGGGATTTTATGGAAACACCATATATTTT. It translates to CATSTRQGFYGNTIYF.

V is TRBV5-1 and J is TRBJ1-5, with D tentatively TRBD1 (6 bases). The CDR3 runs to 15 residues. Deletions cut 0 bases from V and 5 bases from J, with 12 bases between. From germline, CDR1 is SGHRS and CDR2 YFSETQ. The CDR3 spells CASSLDGTKDQPQHF. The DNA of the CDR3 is TGCGCCAGCAGCTTGGACGGGACAAAAGATCAGCCCCAGCATTTT.